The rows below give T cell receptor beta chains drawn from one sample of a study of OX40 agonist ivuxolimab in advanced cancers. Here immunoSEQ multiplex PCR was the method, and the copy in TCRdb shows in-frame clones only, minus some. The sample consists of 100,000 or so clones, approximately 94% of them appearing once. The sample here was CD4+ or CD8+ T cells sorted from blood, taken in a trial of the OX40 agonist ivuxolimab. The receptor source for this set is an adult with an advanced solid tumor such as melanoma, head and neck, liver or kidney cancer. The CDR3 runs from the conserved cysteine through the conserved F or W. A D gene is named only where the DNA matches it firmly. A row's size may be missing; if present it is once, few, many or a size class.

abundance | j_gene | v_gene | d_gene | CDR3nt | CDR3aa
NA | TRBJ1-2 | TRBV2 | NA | TGTGCCAGCAGTGATAACAGAGAACTCGAAAACTATGGCTACACCTTC | CASSDNRELENYGYTF
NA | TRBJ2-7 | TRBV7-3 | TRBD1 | TGTGCCAGCAGCCCGACCGGGACAGGGAGGTACGAGCAGTACTTC | CASSPTGTGRYEQYF
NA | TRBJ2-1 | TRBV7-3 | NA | TGTGCCAGCAGCTCGACTTGGACAGTATACAATGAGCAGTTCTTC | CASSSTWTVYNEQFF
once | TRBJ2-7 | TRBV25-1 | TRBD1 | TGTGCCAGCAGTGTTGCGGCTGGAGCAGGGGGTTCCTACGAGCAGTACTTC | CASSVAAGAGGSYEQYF
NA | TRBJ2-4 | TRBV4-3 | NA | TGCGCCAGCAGCCAAGAAGGGGGTGCGGCCCGGGGGAACATTCAGTACTTC | CASSQEGGAARGNIQYF
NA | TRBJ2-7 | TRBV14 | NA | TGTGCCAGCAGCCAAGCAGGGCCCCCCTACGAGCAGTACTTC | CASSQAGPPYEQYF
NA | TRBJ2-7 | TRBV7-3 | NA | TGTGCCAGCAGCTTAGAGGGTGGCCCCACCTACGAGCAGTACTTC | CASSLEGGPTYEQYF
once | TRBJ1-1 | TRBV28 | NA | TGTGCCAGCAGTTACCCGCGTGGGGGCACTGAAGCTTTCTTT | CASSYPRGGTEAFF
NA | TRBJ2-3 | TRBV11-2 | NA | TGTGCCAGCAGCTCGATCCGGACGGCCCGACCTAGCACAGATACGCAGTATTTT | CASSSIRTARPSTDTQYF
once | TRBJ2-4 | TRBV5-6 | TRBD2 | TGTGCCAGCAGTAAGGGACTAGCCACTGGGTTAAACATTCAGTACTTC | CASSKGLATGLNIQYF
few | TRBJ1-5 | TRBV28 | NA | TGTGCCAGCAGTTTCCAGGGTGGGCAGCCCCAGCATTTT | CASSFQGGQPQHF
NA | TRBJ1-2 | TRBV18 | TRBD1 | TGTGCCAGCTCATCGACAGGGCTCAACTATGGCTACACCTTC | CASSSTGLNYGYTF
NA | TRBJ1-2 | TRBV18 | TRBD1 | TGTGCCAGCTCACCCGACAGGGATTACTATGGCTACACCTTC | CASSPDRDYYGYTF
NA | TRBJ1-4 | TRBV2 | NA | TGTGCCAGCAGAGTCCTCCCGGGACGGATTAATGAAAAACTGTTTTTT | CASRVLPGRINEKLFF
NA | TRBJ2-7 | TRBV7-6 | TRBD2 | TGTGCCAGCAGCTCCCCAGAGCGGGGGGTCTACGAGCAGTACTTC | CASSSPERGVYEQYF
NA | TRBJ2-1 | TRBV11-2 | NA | TGTGCCAGCAGCTTAAGGAGCTCCTACAATGAGCAGTTCTTC | CASSLRSSYNEQFF
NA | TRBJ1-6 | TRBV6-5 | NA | TGTGCCTCCCGGGCGGGGCCTAGGAATTCACCCCTCCACTTT | CASRAGPRNSPLHF
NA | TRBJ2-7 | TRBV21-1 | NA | TGTGCCAGGGGAAGAGGCCGAACCCCTACTAGGGAGCAGTACTTC | CARGRGRTPTREQYF
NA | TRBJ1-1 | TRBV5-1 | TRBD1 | TGCGCCAGCAGCTTTAAGACAGGGGGCGCAGGCACTGAAGCTTTCTTT | CASSFKTGGAGTEAFF
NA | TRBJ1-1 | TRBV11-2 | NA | TGTGCCAGCGGACCAAGGGGGGACACTGAAGCTTTCTTT | CASGPRGDTEAFF
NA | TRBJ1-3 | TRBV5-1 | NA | TGCGCCAGCAGCTTGGACGGGAGCTCTGGAAACACCATATATTTT | CASSLDGSSGNTIYF
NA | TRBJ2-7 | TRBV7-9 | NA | TGTGCCAGCAGGTCCAGCCGGGACCACTACGAGCAGTACTTC | CASRSSRDHYEQYF
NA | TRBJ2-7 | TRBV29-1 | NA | TGCAGCGTTTACCTGGACAGTTACGAGCAGTACTTC | CSVYLDSYEQYF
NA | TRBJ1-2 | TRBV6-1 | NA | TGTGCCAGCAGGACGGACCCTACGGATGGCTACACCTTC | CASRTDPTDGYTF
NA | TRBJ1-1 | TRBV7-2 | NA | TGTGCCAGCAGCTTACTGGGGAGGCACACTGAAGCTTTCTTT | CASSLLGRHTEAFF
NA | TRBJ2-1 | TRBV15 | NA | TGTGCCACCAGCAGAGATCCCTTATCTAGAACCAATGAGCAGTTCTTC | CATSRDPLSRTNEQFF
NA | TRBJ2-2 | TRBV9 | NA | TGTGCCAGCAGCCCACCCAGAGGGGGTTACACCGGGGAGCTGTTTTTT | CASSPPRGGYTGELFF
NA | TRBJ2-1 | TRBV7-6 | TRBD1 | TGTGCCAGCAGCTTCGGACAGGGACTCTACAATGAGCAGTTCTTC | CASSFGQGLYNEQFF
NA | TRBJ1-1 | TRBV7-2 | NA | TGTGCCAGCAGCTTAGGGCGGATGAACACTGAAGCTTTCTTT | CASSLGRMNTEAFF
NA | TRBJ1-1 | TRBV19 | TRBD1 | TGTGCCAGTCGACAGGGCGGTATCATGAACACTGAAGCTTTCTTT | CASRQGGIMNTEAFF
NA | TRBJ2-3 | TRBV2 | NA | TGTGCCAGCAGTTCTTCAAGGGGTCCCGGGACAGATACGCAGTATTTT | CASSSSRGPGTDTQYF
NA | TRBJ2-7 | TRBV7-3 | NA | TGTGCCAGCAGCTTAAGACCAGGGGACGAGCAGTACTTC | CASSLRPGDEQYF
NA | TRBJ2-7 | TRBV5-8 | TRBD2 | TGTGCCAGCAGCTTGGAGGGGTGGGGGACTAGCTCCTACGAGCAGTACTTC | CASSLEGWGTSSYEQYF
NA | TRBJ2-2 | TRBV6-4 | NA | TGTGCCAGCACGGCAGCGTGGAACACCGGGGAGCTGTTTTTT | CASTAAWNTGELFF
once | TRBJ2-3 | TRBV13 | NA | TGTGCCAGCAGCCACCGGGACATACAGAGCACAGATACGCAGTATTTT | CASSHRDIQSTDTQYF
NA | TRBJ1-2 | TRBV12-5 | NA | TGTGCTAGTGGTTTGGTACCCTCAGGGAGATATGGCTACACCTTC | CASGLVPSGRYGYTF
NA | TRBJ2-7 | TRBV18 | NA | TGTGCCAGCTCACCTCAGGAGGGGGCCTACGAGCAGTACTTC | CASSPQEGAYEQYF
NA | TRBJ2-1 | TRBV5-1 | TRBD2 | TGCGCCAGCAGCTTCGGCGGGACTAGCGGGAGTAATGAGCAGTTCTTC | CASSFGGTSGSNEQFF
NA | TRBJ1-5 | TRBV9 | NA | TGTGCCAGCAGCCCAAACCCCAGGGAGGGTCAGCCCCAGCATTTT | CASSPNPREGQPQHF
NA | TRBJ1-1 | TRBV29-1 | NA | TGCAGCGCCCTTTGGGGGTCGCGCACTGAAGCTTTCTTT | CSALWGSRTEAFF
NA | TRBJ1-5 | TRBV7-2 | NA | TGTGCCAGCAGCCGACCCCATAGCAATCAGCCCCAGCATTTT | CASSRPHSNQPQHF
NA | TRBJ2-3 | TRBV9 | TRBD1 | TGTGCCAGCAGCGTAGGAAGTGGGGACAGGGATTGGTATACGCAGTATTTT | CASSVGSGDRDWYTQYF
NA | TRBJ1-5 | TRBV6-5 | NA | TGTGCCAGCAGTCCACAGGCACATCAGCCCCAGCATTTT | CASSPQAHQPQHF
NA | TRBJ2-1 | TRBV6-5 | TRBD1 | TGTGCCAGCAGTCTACAGGGGATTCTTGATGAGCAGTTCTTC | CASSLQGILDEQFF
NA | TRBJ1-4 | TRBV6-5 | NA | TGTGCCAGCAGTTACGGGTGGACTAATGAAAAACTGTTTTTT | CASSYGWTNEKLFF
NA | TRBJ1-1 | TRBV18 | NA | TGTGCCAGCTCACCACGGGGTTGGATGAACACTGAAGCTTTCTTT | CASSPRGWMNTEAFF
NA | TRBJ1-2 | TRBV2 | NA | TGTGCCAGCAGTAACAGGGTCAACTATGGCTACACCTTC | CASSNRVNYGYTF
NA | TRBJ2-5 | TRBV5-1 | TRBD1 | TGCGCCAGCAGCCCGGGACAGGGTCCACAAGAGACCCAGTACTTC | CASSPGQGPQETQYF
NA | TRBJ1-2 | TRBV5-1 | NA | TGCGCCAGCAGCTTGAACACAGGCCAAAACTATGGCTACACCTTC | CASSLNTGQNYGYTF
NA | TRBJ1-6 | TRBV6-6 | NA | TGTGCCAGCACAAGCAGCGGGGGGATAGTACCCCTCCACTTT | CASTSSGGIVPLHF
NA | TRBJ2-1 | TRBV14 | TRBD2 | TGTGCCAGCAGCCCGACGGGACTAGCGGGTCGCTACAATGAGCAGTTCTTC | CASSPTGLAGRYNEQFF
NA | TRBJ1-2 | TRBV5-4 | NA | TGTGCCAGCAGCTTGGACAGGGACTATGGCTACACCTTC | CASSLDRDYGYTF
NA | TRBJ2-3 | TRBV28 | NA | TGTGCCAGCAGCCGTATTACAGATACGCAGTATTTT | CASSRITDTQYF